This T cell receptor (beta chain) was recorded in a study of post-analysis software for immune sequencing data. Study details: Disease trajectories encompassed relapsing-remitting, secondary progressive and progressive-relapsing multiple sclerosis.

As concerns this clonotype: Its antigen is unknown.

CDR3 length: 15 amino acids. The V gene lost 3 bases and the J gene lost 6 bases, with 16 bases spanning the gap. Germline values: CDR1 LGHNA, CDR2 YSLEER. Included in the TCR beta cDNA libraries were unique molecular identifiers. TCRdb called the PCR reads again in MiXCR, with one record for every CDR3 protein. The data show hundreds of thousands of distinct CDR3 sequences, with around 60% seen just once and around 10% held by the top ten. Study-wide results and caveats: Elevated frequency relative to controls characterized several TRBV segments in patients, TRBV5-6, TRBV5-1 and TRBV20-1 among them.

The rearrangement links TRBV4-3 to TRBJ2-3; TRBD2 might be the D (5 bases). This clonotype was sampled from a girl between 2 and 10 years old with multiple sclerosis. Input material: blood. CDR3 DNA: TGCGCCAGCAGCCAGGAGGCGCGGCCTGGGGATACGCAGTATTTT. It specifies CASSQEARPGDTQYF.